This T cell receptor (beta chain) was observed in a study of OX40 agonist ivuxolimab in advanced cancers. Study-wide context: Patients were given ivuxolimab, an antibody that agonizes OX40 (CD134). Study-wide results and caveats: At doses 0.1 to 3.0 mg/kg, CD4+ and CD8+ clones expanded. Expanded clones were, on average, more numerous in CD8+ T cells than in CD4+.

This CDR3 has 15 residues. Looked up from germline, CDR1 is WNHNN and CDR2 is SYGVQD (reference sequence). V was pared by 0 bases and J by 2 bases, with 11 bases between. Profiled with immunoSEQ multiplex PCR; TCRdb holds only in-frame clones, not every one. The table includes 90,000 or so clones, 85% to 90% detected once. In regard to this clone: What it binds is unknown.

The chain links TRBV10-1 to TRBJ2-7; D is perhaps TRBD2 (5 bases). This sequence was found in an adult with an advanced solid tumor such as melanoma, head and neck, liver or kidney cancer. This specimen consisted of CD4+ or CD8+ T cells sorted from blood, obtained in a trial of the OX40 agonist ivuxolimab. The CDR3 DNA reads TGCGCCAGCAGTGAGTCTGGGAGAAGCCCCTACGAGCAGTACTTC. Its translation: CASSESGRSPYEQYF.